One sample yielded the 14 T cell receptor beta chains listed below, sequenced in a study of CD8+ T cells in alopecia areata. Obtained from alopecia areata patients were lesional scalp punch biopsies along with peripheral blood. RNA was isolated and reverse transcribed to cDNA, the sequencing template. Method: immunoSEQ multiplex PCR; TCRdb's copy keeps in-frame clones and lacks some. The sample records some 20,000 clones, less than 70% being singletons. The sequencing used skin, collected at week 0. All receptors derive from a human donor with alopecia areata.

This clone was seen a single time. The V gene is TRBV4-1, the J gene TRBJ1-2, with D possibly being TRBD1 (5 bases). Germline lookup yields CDR1 MGHRA and CDR2 YSYEKL. This CDR3 comprises 13 residues. The V gene lost 4 bases and the J gene lost 13 bases, with 19 bases spanning the gap. The CDR3 sequence: CASSPTPLGPRTF. The CDR3 nucleotides read TGCGCCAGCAGCCCAACACCATTGGGACCGCGCACCTTC.

This clone has just a few counts. The CDR3 DNA reads as TGTGCCACCCTCGGAAAGGGGTTACCGTATAGTGGGGCCAACGTCCTGACTTTC. It is translated as CATLGKGLPYSGANVLTF. The chain is built from TRBV19 and TRBJ2-6; D may be TRBD1 (5 bases). Germline loops: CDR1 LNHDA, CDR2 SQIVND (reference sequence). This CDR3 has 18 amino acids. With 10 bases removed from V and 3 bases from J, the gap between germline ends came to 25 bases.

The chain employs TRBV14 and TRBJ2-3, with D perhaps TRBD1 or TRBD2 (5 bases each). The CDR3 totals 15 residues. The germline CDR1 and CDR2 sequences are SGHDN and FVKESK. Trimming took off 4 bases at V and 3 bases at J, with 14 bases between the two ends. The CDR3 here is CASSPVGTRTDTQYF. The CDR3 DNA reads as TGTGCCAGCAGCCCAGTAGGGACCAGGACAGATACGCAGTATTTT. The full variable domain, its missing parts supplied by reference TRBV14 and TRBJ2-3, is EAGVTQFPSHSVIEKGQTVTLRCDPISGHDNLYWYRRVMGKEIKFLLHFVKESKQDESGMPNNRFLAERTGGTYSTLKVQPAELEDSGVYFCASSPVGTRTDTQYFGPGTRLTVL.

To note about this clone: The identical CDR3 is also encoded by other nucleotide sequences in the sample. The chain uses TRBV5-1 and TRBJ2-7; D is ambiguous. The CDR3 loop spans 14 amino acids. Trimming removed 1 base at V and 4 bases at J, with 12 bases between. The germline V gene has CDR1 SGHRS and CDR2 YFSETQ. CDR3 DNA sequence: TGCGCCAGCAGCTTGAAGGACGGATTTTACGAGCAGTACTTC. This codes for CASSLKDGFYEQYF.

The chain couples TRBV30 to TRBJ1-4; D ambiguous. Per the germline V gene, CDR1 is GTSNPN and CDR2 is SVGIG (reference sequence). V lost 1 base, J lost 0 bases, and 9 bases lay in between. The CDR3 extends over 15 amino acids. This chain's CDR3 is CAWSGIIATNEKLFF. CDR3 DNA sequence: TGTGCCTGGAGTGGTATTATCGCAACTAATGAAAAACTGTTTTTT.

This clone was counted a few times. This chain connects TRBV7-2 to TRBJ1-1; 7 bases fit TRBD1. Unmatched junction bases numbered 3, after V lost 5 bases and J lost 6 bases. The CDR3 is made up of 12 amino acids. Germline V lookup: CDR1 SGHTA, CDR2 FQGNSA. For the CDR3, the DNA is TGTGCCAGCAGCAACAGGGGCGCTGAAGCTTTCTTT. Protein: CASSNRGAEAFF.

The genes are TRBV5-1 and TRBJ1-2; D gene uncertain. Germline V gives CDR1 SGHRS, CDR2 YFSETQ. Trimming removed 0 bases from V and 7 bases from J, with 13 bases in between. CDR3 length equals 14 residues. The CDR3 spells CASSLEGQDGGYTF. In DNA, the CDR3 is TGCGCCAGCAGCTTGGAAGGCCAGGATGGTGGCTACACCTTC.

The V and J genes are TRBV7-2 and TRBJ2-6; D not certain. The CDR3 loop spans 14 amino acids. In germline, CDR1 is SGHTA, CDR2 FQGNSA. Trimming cost V 4 bases and J 4 bases, with 8 bases left between them. The CDR3 bases are TGTGCCAGCAGCTCATCGACAGGGGCCAACGTCCTGACTTTC. Amino acids: CASSSSTGANVLTF.

This clone came up a few times. This may be a read error, as it is one base from a much larger clone. Other nucleotide sequences in the sample specify the same CDR3. The chain recombines TRBV4-1 with TRBJ2-5; 14 bases fit TRBD2. This CDR3 region has 16 residues. With 2 bases clipped from V and 5 bases from J, the junction kept 4 bases outside the gene matches. Germline V gene sequence: CDR1 MGHRA, CDR2 YSYEKL. The CDR3 spells CASSQMTSGGEETQYF. DNA for the CDR3: TGCGCCAGCAGCCAAATGACTAGCGGGGGGGAGGAGACCCAGTACTTC.

The rearrangement links TRBV5-6 to TRBJ1-6; no definite D call. The CDR3 has 14 residues. Trimming left V 1 base short and J 9 bases short, with 11 bases between. Germline loops: CDR1 SGHDT, CDR2 YYEEEE. The CDR3 bases are TGTGCCAGCAGCTTGCCCCAAGGCAGTTCACCCCTCCACTTT. Translating gives CASSLPQGSSPLHF.

The chain carries TRBV5-1 and TRBJ2-1; 9 positions match TRBD2. The V gene end was trimmed by 2 bases and the J gene end by 5 bases; junction bases not matched to a gene: 5. CDR3 length equals 15 residues. CDR1 and CDR2 from the germline V gene are SGHRS and YFSETQ. In nucleotides, the CDR3 is TGCGCCAGCAGCTTTAGTCTAGCGGGGCACAATGAGCAGTTCTTC. Residues: CASSFSLAGHNEQFF.

About this clone itself: The same CDR3 can be traced to other DNA sequences in this sample. The chain employs TRBV6-6 and TRBJ1-1; D possibly corresponds to TRBD1 (5 bases). V lost 2 bases to trimming and J lost 1 base, with 8 bases between them. The germline CDR1 and CDR2 sequences are MNHNY and SVGAGI (reference sequence). The CDR3 is made up of 14 amino acids. The CDR3 spells CASSYAGGNTEAFF. CDR3 sequence (DNA): TGTGCCAGCAGTTACGCGGGGGGGAACACTGAAGCTTTCTTT.

The rearrangement links TRBV4-1 to TRBJ2-2, with TRBD1 identical over 7 bases. Germline CDR1 reads MGHRA; CDR2 reads YSYEKL. Trimming removed 4 bases from V and 7 bases from J; junction bases left unmatched: 3. This CDR3 has 13 amino acids. CDR3 coding DNA: TGCGCCAGCAGCCTCTGGACAGGCGGGGAGCTGTTTTTT. This sequence encodes CASSLWTGGELFF.

A single count supports this clone. This rearrangement joins TRBV5-1 to TRBJ2-7, with 9 bases matching TRBD1. V shed 5 bases and J 2 bases; nucleotides not matched to a gene: 8. Germline CDR1 reads SGHRS; CDR2 reads YFSETQ. This CDR3 spans 15 amino acids. The CDR3: CASSLTGGLTYEQYF. CDR3 in DNA: TGCGCCAGCAGTCTGACAGGGGGTTTGACCTACGAGCAGTACTTC.